Listed here are 30 T cell receptor beta chains from one sample, sequenced in a study of a mutant IDH1 vaccine in newly diagnosed glioma listed by TCRdb under 2021. Antigen specificity for these receptors is unknown. This sample's time point label indicates: week 23, last vaccination. Each vaccine dose was 300 ug of a 20-mer mutant IDH1 peptide in Montanide, given subcutaneously with topical imiquimod. Library method: the immunoSEQ multiplex PCR assay. TCRdb mirrors the immuneACCESS table, restricted to in-frame sequences. Some clones are absent from its copies; in checked studies, under half trace to an unresolved V gene, and the reason for the others is unknown. The sample records about 54,000 clones, around 86% of which are singletons. The top ten clones comprise under 1.5% of the sample. This specimen consisted of PBMCs, obtained from a glioma patient whose treatment included an IDH1 peptide vaccine. The receptor set was obtained from a man aged 40-55 years with glioma.

The chain is built from TRBV27 and TRBJ1-5, with D unresolved. This CDR3 is 16 amino acids long. With 5 bases removed from V and 1 base from J, the gap between germline ends came to 15 bases. Germline values: CDR1 MNHEY, CDR2 SMNVEV (reference sequence). CDR3 in amino acids: CASSTFKLGSNQPQHF. The CDR3 nucleotides are TGTGCCAGCAGTACATTCAAGTTAGGGAGCAATCAGCCCCAGCATTTT.

The rearrangement links TRBV11-2 to TRBJ2-7; TRBD2 agrees at 10 bases. Trimming took 5 bases from V and 10 from J; bases not matched to a gene: 11. Per germline, CDR1 SGHAT and CDR2 FQNNGV. The CDR3 contains 14 residues. The DNA of the CDR3 is TGTGCCAGCAGCCCTCTAGCGGGAGACTGGCAACAGTACTTC. It translates to CASSPLAGDWQQYF.

The chain has TRBV5-5 and TRBJ1-1, with 10 bases that match TRBD1. The CDR3 extends over 16 amino acids. V dropped 2 bases and J dropped 5; count of bases not matched to a gene: 9. Germline V gene sequence: CDR1 SGHKS, CDR2 YYEKEE (reference sequence). In DNA form, the CDR3 reads TGTGCCAGCAGCTTTCTTCGACAGGGGGCCTTGACTGAAGCTTTCTTT. This translates into CASSFLRQGALTEAFF.

This chain uses TRBV4-2 with TRBJ2-3, with TRBD1 matching over 10 bases. The CDR3 spans 16 residues. After removal of 3 bases from V and 2 bases from J, the junction contained 5 bases not matched to a gene. Germline V gene data show CDR1 as LGHNA and CDR2 as YNFKEQ. CDR3 in DNA: TGTGCCAGCAGCCATGGGACAGGGGAGTACACAGATACGCAGTATTTT. It translates to CASSHGTGEYTDTQYF.

This clone was detected once. V and J are TRBV19 and TRBJ2-2; D unresolved. Germline CDR1 and CDR2: LNHDA and SQIVND (reference sequence). CDR3 length: 12 residues. V dropped 5 bases and J dropped 5 bases, with 6 bases sitting between them. The CDR3 reads CASSSQTGELFF. The CDR3 nucleotides are TGTGCCAGTAGTTCACAAACCGGGGAGCTGTTTTTT.

This sequence joins TRBV19 and TRBJ1-5; TRBD1 agrees at 7 bases. V shed 8 bases and J 7 bases; nucleotides not matched to a gene: 11. The CDR3 runs 14 residues. Germline values: CDR1 LNHDA, CDR2 SQIVND (reference sequence). CDR3 nucleotide sequence: TGTGCCAGTGCCACCGGGACAGATTTACAGCCCCAGCATTTT. Encoded protein: CASATGTDLQPQHF.

The rearrangement links TRBV19 to TRBJ1-2; D gene ambiguous. Germline V CDR1 and CDR2: LNHDA, SQIVND (reference sequence). The CDR3 runs to 12 residues. V dropped 5 bases and J dropped 0 bases, with 4 bases sitting between them. The CDR3, as DNA: TGTGCCAGTAGTCAAGCTAACTATGGCTACACCTTC. Translating gives CASSQANYGYTF.

The chain employs TRBV14 and TRBJ2-3, with 15 bases matching TRBD2. Germline CDR1 and CDR2: SGHDN and FVKESK. The length of the CDR3 is 17 residues. The V and J ends lost 5 bases and 1 base, in that order; junction bases with no gene match: 4. The CDR3 loop reads CASSKRTSGRGTDTQYF. For the CDR3, the DNA is TGTGCCAGCAGCAAGCGGACTAGCGGGAGGGGCACAGATACGCAGTATTTT.

The chain has TRBV5-4 and TRBJ2-7; D possibly matches TRBD1 or TRBD2 (5 bases each). V lost 3 bases and J 0 bases, leaving 13 bases between the germline ends. CDR3 length equals 15 residues. The germline gives CDR1 SGHNT, CDR2 YYREEE (reference sequence). The CDR3 region is CASSSPYGTSYEQYF. The DNA of the CDR3 is TGTGCCAGCAGCTCCCCCTACGGGACCTCCTACGAGCAGTACTTC. Combining the CDR3 with reference TRBV5-4 and TRBJ2-7 gives the whole variable domain ETGVTQSPTHLIKTRGQQVTLRCSSQSGHNTVSWYQQALGQGPQFIFQYYREEENGRGNFPPRFSGLQFPNYSSELNVNALELDDSALYLCASSSPYGTSYEQYFGPGTRLTVT.

This chain connects TRBV10-2 to TRBJ2-2; 11 bases align to TRBD2. Per the germline V gene, CDR1 is WSHSY and CDR2 is SAAADI. This CDR3 region has 15 residues. The V gene end was trimmed by 6 bases and the J gene end by 4 bases; junction bases not matched to a gene: 4. In DNA form, the CDR3 reads TGCGCCAGCAGAGATAGCGGGAGGGCCACCGGGGAGCTGTTTTTT. This sequence encodes CASRDSGRATGELFF.

The chain recombines TRBV5-4 with TRBJ2-7, with D unresolved. Germline-derived CDR1 and CDR2 are SGHNT and YYREEE (reference sequence). The CDR3 extends over 14 amino acids. Trimming removed 3 bases from V and 3 bases from J, with 13 bases in between. CDR3 coding DNA: TGTGCCAGCAGCTCCGCCGACCGATTCTACGAGCAGTACTTC. It translates to CASSSADRFYEQYF. The full variable domain, rest sourced from reference TRBV5-4 and TRBJ2-7, is ETGVTQSPTHLIKTRGQQVTLRCSSQSGHNTVSWYQQALGQGPQFIFQYYREEENGRGNFPPRFSGLQFPNYSSELNVNALELDDSALYLCASSSADRFYEQYFGPGTRLTVT.

This clone was seen just once. The rearrangement uses TRBV9 and TRBJ2-7, with D possibly matching TRBD1 (5 bases). Germline-derived CDR1 and CDR2 are SGDLS and YYNGEE. The CDR3 loop spans 13 amino acids. V was pared by 3 bases and J by 3 bases, with 10 bases between. In nucleotides, the CDR3 is TGTGCCAGCAGCGCTAACCAGGGCTACGAGCAGTACTTC. This codes for CASSANQGYEQYF. Drawing the rest from reference TRBV9 and TRBJ2-7, the complete variable domain is DSGVTQTPKHLITATGQRVTLRCSPRSGDLSVYWYQQSLDQGLQFLIQYYNGEERAKGNILERFSAQQFPDLHSELNLSSLELGDSALYFCASSANQGYEQYFGPGTRLTVT.

This clone was counted between two and nine times. The V and J genes are TRBV7-8 and TRBJ2-5; 8 nucleotides line up with TRBD1. The CDR3 contains 16 residues. Germline V lookup: CDR1 SGHVS, CDR2 FQNEAQ. The J segment lost 4 bases and the V segment lost 0 bases, leaving 7 bases of the junction unmatched. The CDR3 DNA is TGTGCCAGCAGCTTAGCCCGGACAGGGTGGGGAGAGACCCAGTACTTC. Translated: CASSLARTGWGETQYF.

This chain joins TRBV6-5 and TRBJ2-7, with D possibly called TRBD1 or TRBD2 (5 bases each). Trimming took off 7 bases at V and 3 bases at J, with 13 bases between the two ends. CDR3 length equals 13 residues. The V gene's germline CDR1 is MNHEY and CDR2 SVGAGI. The CDR3 is CASTSGAFYEQYF. Written as DNA, the CDR3 is TGTGCCAGCACCTCCGGGGCCTTCTACGAGCAGTACTTC.

The chain combines TRBV7-3 with TRBJ1-1; 7 nucleotides line up with TRBD1. Looked up from germline, CDR1 is SGHTA and CDR2 is FQGTGA. The CDR3 spans 14 residues. V lost 0 bases and J lost 6; bases outside the gene matches: 4. This CDR3 reads CASSLTAGGSEAFF. The CDR3 nucleotides read TGTGCCAGCAGCTTAACGGCAGGGGGATCTGAAGCTTTCTTT.

The chain couples TRBV5-1 to TRBJ2-2; no definite D call. The CDR3 has 13 residues. Trimming shortened V by 6 bases and J by 3 bases, and 9 bases separated the two germline ends. CDR1 is SGHRS and CDR2 is YFSETQ in the germline V gene. The CDR3 DNA reads TGCGCCAGCACGGGTGCTGACACCGGGGAGCTGTTTTTT. Amino acids: CASTGADTGELFF.

This clone showed up just once. The V gene is TRBV9, the J gene TRBJ2-5; 7 nucleotides match TRBD1. Germline V gene data show CDR1 as SGDLS and CDR2 as YYNGEE. With V trimmed by 2 bases and J by 7 bases, 5 bases remained unmatched. The CDR3 loop spans 13 amino acids. The CDR3 region is CASSVDRDGTQYF. The CDR3 DNA sequence: TGTGCCAGCAGCGTCGACAGGGACGGGACCCAGTACTTC.

This clone was found a few times. The rearrangement uses TRBV13 and TRBJ2-5; possibly TRBD1 or TRBD2 for D (5 bases each). The CDR3 covers 17 residues. Germline values: CDR1 PRHDT, CDR2 FYEKMQ (reference sequence). Trimming shortened V by 5 bases and J by 2 bases, and 21 bases separated the two germline ends. The CDR3 protein is CASSPGAGYEGQETQYF. CDR3 coding DNA: TGTGCCAGCAGCCCCGGTGCAGGGTATGAGGGGCAAGAGACCCAGTACTTC.

The rearrangement joins TRBV4-2 to TRBJ2-7; 7 bases map to TRBD2. Germline V gene data show CDR1 as LGHNA and CDR2 as YNFKEQ. CDR3 length: 16 amino acids. J gave up 4 bases and V 3 bases, and 12 bases lay outside the gene matches. CDR3 bases: TGTGCCAGCAGCCAGGTCCTAGCATCGGGACTATACGAGCAGTACTTC. Translating it yields CASSQVLASGLYEQYF.

The genes are TRBV5-8 and TRBJ1-1; D not certain. The CDR3 extends over 14 amino acids. V was clipped by 4 bases and J by 1 base, with 11 bases between them. The germline gives CDR1 SGHTS, CDR2 YDEGEE. CDR3 coding DNA: TGTGCCAGCAGCAGAAGGACGGGGAACACTGAAGCTTTCTTT. Amino acid sequence: CASSRRTGNTEAFF.

The gene calls are TRBV7-8 and TRBJ1-1; the D is unclear. V lost 5 bases and J 4 bases, leaving 11 bases between the germline ends. Germline V gene data show CDR1 as SGHVS and CDR2 as FQNEAQ. The CDR3 covers 13 residues. Here the CDR3 reads CASSTHVVTEAFF. The CDR3 nucleotides read TGTGCCAGCAGCACGCACGTAGTCACTGAAGCTTTCTTT.

This chain links TRBV5-1 with TRBJ2-7; D possibly corresponds to TRBD2 (6 bases). CDR3 size: 15 residues. Trimming cost V 1 base and J 4 bases, with 15 bases left between them. Per the germline V gene, CDR1 is SGHRS and CDR2 is YFSETQ. In DNA form, the CDR3 reads TGCGCCAGCAGCTTGTTCGGGAGAGGGGCTTACGAGCAGTACTTC. Translation: CASSLFGRGAYEQYF.

The CDR3 sequence is CASSSRQASNTEAFF. The CDR3 nucleotides are TGTGCCAGCAGCTCCAGACAGGCTTCGAACACTGAAGCTTTCTTT. The chain is built from TRBV5-5 and TRBJ1-1, with a possible D match to TRBD1 (6 bases). The CDR3 runs 15 residues. Germline V CDR1 and CDR2: SGHKS, YYEKEE (reference sequence). V lost 3 bases and J lost 1, with 13 bases in between.

V is TRBV6-7 and J is TRBJ2-7, with D hard to call. TRBV6-7 is annotated as an ORF whose role is uncertain. CDR3 length equals 14 residues. V was clipped by 0 bases and J by 1 base, with 7 bases between them. The CDR3 here is CASSYSTPSYEQYF. The CDR3, as DNA: TGTGCCAGCAGTTACTCAACCCCTTCCTACGAGCAGTACTTC.

The chain recombines TRBV5-1 with TRBJ2-7; TRBD2 aligns across 13 bases. V gave up 0 bases and J gave up 6 bases; unmatched junction bases: 0. Germline V CDR1 and CDR2: SGHRS, YFSETQ. This CDR3 contains 14 residues. The CDR3 coding sequence is TGCGCCAGCAGCTTGGGACTAGCGGGAGGCGAGCAGTACTTC. This encodes CASSLGLAGGEQYF.

The J gene is TRBJ1-6, the V gene TRBV18; a possible D gene is TRBD1 (5 bases). Trimming shortened V by 2 bases and J by 7 bases, and 9 bases separated the two germline ends. CDR3 length: 14 residues. Germline assignment: CDR1 KGHSH and CDR2 LQKENI. The CDR3 region has the DNA TGTGCCAGCTCACCAACAGGTCGAAATTCACCCCTCCACTTT. It codes for CASSPTGRNSPLHF.

The chain carries TRBV5-4 and TRBJ2-7; D is possibly TRBD2 (6 bases). This CDR3 has 16 residues. In germline, CDR1 is SGHNT, CDR2 YYREEE (reference sequence). Between the trimmed V and J ends, which lost 0 bases and 5 bases, there was a span of 18 bases. The CDR3 spells CASSLEGGIGTHEQYF. As DNA, the CDR3 is TGTGCCAGCAGCTTGGAGGGCGGGATTGGGACCCACGAGCAGTACTTC.

V is TRBV10-1 and J is TRBJ2-7, with a tentative D call TRBD2 (6 bases). V was trimmed by 9 bases and J by 1 base, leaving 16 bases between them. From germline, CDR1 is WNHNN and CDR2 SYGVQD (reference sequence). CDR3 length equals 14 residues. The CDR3 DNA follows: TGCGCCAGGGGACTGGACTACAGATCCTACGAGCAGTACTTC. The encoded protein is CARGLDYRSYEQYF.

This chain connects TRBV4-3 to TRBJ2-7, with D maybe TRBD2 (5 bases). CDR3 size: 14 residues. Per the germline V gene, CDR1 is LGHNA and CDR2 is YSLEER. Trimming left V 0 bases short and J 3 bases short, with 9 bases between. In DNA, the CDR3 is TGCGCCAGCAGCCAAGAGAGGGTAAACTACGAGCAGTACTTC. This translates into CASSQERVNYEQYF.

CDR3 residues: CASSSLELHEQYF. CDR3 DNA sequence: TGTGCCAGCAGCTCGCTAGAGCTGCACGAGCAGTACTTC. The chain employs TRBV7-8 and TRBJ2-7; D uncertain. Germline CDR1 and CDR2: SGHVS and FQNEAQ. The CDR3 has 13 residues. Between the trimmed V and J ends, which lost 4 bases and 5 bases, there was a span of 12 bases.